This entry concerns a single T cell receptor (beta chain). What it recognizes is unknown. Germline V lookup: CDR1 SQVTM, CDR2 ANQGSEA. The CDR3 runs 15 residues. The V end was cut by 8 bases, the J end by 2 bases, with 22 bases between. This sample was taken from a study of cytomegalovirus exposure and HLA in healthy donors. Overall study: Around 85 million unique TCRs from HLA-typed donors were held in an early data release.

General study findings and limits: It is likely that the observed cluster of highly shared sequence variants was a sequencing artifact.

The PCR contained 60 Vbeta and 13 Jbeta primers. Sequenced by immunoSEQ multiplex PCR; TCRdb stores in-frame clones only, minus some. The sample has about 120,000 clones, roughly 77% seen once; the top ten hold more than 1.5%. Sequenced sample: PBMCs. The chain is built from TRBV29-1 and TRBJ2-7, with D perhaps TRBD2 (6 bases). The TCR was taken from a man aged 35-49 years in good health and CMV-seronegative. CDR3 nucleotide sequence: TGCAGCACAGAGTCCGGGACTGTTTTCCCCTACGAGCAGTACTTC. Translation gives CSTESGTVFPYEQYF.